This T cell receptor (beta chain) came from a study of cytomegalovirus exposure and HLA in healthy donors. The V gene lost 4 bases and the J gene lost 2 bases, with 8 bases spanning the gap. CDR1 SGDLS and CDR2 YYNGEE come from the germline V gene. The CDR3 is 13 amino acids. Amplification used 60 Vbeta primers and 13 Jbeta primers. Some clones are missing from TCRdb's copy, which holds only in-frame ones; the method was immunoSEQ multiplex PCR. The sample has 150,000 to 200,000 clones, 70% to 80% seen once. Study outcomes and limitations: Sequencing depth roughly uniform across donors was assumed in presence/absence analyses. Common viral pathogens seemed, in a later analysis, to connect with several of the most significant clusters. When analyzed later, a missense DCLRE1C variant was found to be linked to TCR beta V- and J-gene trimming.

With respect to this clone: The antigen remains undetermined.

The receptor's source is a man between 18 and 35 years old in good health and CMV-seronegative. Sequencing was done on a sample of PBMCs. This chain uses TRBV9 with TRBJ2-3; no firm D call. CDR3 in amino acids: CASSPYVTDTQYF. As DNA, the CDR3 is TGTGCCAGCAGCCCCTACGTCACAGATACGCAGTATTTT.